Presented here are 20 T cell receptor beta chains from one specimen sequenced in a study of blood T cell repertoires in COVID-19. The data were produced by immunoSEQ multiplex PCR, yet TCRdb's version contains in-frame clones alone and is incomplete. Of about 150,000 clones detected, about 86% appear once; the ten largest clones hold less than 30%. Input material: peripheral blood. The receptors derive from a woman aged 55 to 70 with acute or convalescent COVID-19.

This clone was recorded once. V and J are TRBV5-4 and TRBJ1-6; D gene ambiguous. Per germline, CDR1 SGHNT and CDR2 YYREEE (reference sequence). CDR3 length: 14 residues. V shed 1 base and J shed 6 bases, with 8 bases lying between them. CDR3 nucleotides: TGTGCCAGCAGCTTGTATGCGGTTAATTCACCCCTCCACTTT. Amino acid sequence: CASSLYAVNSPLHF. Supplemented by reference TRBV5-4 and TRBJ1-6, the full variable domain reads ETGVTQSPTHLIKTRGQQVTLRCSSQSGHNTVSWYQQALGQGPQFIFQYYREEENGRGNFPPRFSGLQFPNYSSELNVNALELDDSALYLCASSLYAVNSPLHFGNGTRLTVT.

The chain couples TRBV20-1 to TRBJ1-2; D is unresolved. The germline V gene has CDR1 DFQATT and CDR2 SNEGSKA (reference sequence). The CDR3 has 9 residues. CDR3 protein: CRLRDGYTF. The CDR3 DNA reads as TGCAGGCTCCGAGATGGCTACACCTTC.

The gene calls are TRBV5-8 and TRBJ1-2; TRBD1 matches 9 bases. Germline-derived CDR1 and CDR2 are SGHTS and YDEGEE. This CDR3 has 14 amino acids. V was clipped by 3 bases and J by 4 bases; unmatched bases: 4. CDR3 in amino acids: CASSSTGGSYGYTF. Written as DNA, the CDR3 is TGTGCCAGCAGCTCTACAGGGGGCAGCTATGGCTACACCTTC.

The V gene is TRBV30, the J gene TRBJ2-3; D call uncertain. The germline V gene encodes CDR1 GTSNPN and CDR2 SVGIG (reference sequence). CDR3 length: 12 amino acids. V lost 2 bases and J lost 7, with 10 bases in between. CDR3 amino acids: CAWSIESHTQYF. Written as DNA, the CDR3 is TGTGCCTGGAGTATTGAGTCGCATACGCAGTATTTT.

This clone occurred once. This sequence joins TRBV28 and TRBJ1-2; D is undetermined. V was pared by 6 bases and J by 3 bases, with 5 bases between. CDR3 size: 11 residues. Germline lookup yields CDR1 MDHEN and CDR2 SYDVKM. The chain's CDR3 is CASSTDYGYTF. The CDR3 DNA is TGTGCCAGCAGCACGGACTATGGCTACACCTTC.

The genes are TRBV7-2 and TRBJ1-2; 9 bases agree with TRBD1. V lost 5 bases and J lost 6; bases outside the gene matches: 7. Germline lookup yields CDR1 SGHTA and CDR2 FQGNSA. This CDR3 spans 14 amino acids. The CDR3 loop is CASSVYRGRDGYTF. CDR3 coding DNA: TGTGCCAGCAGCGTCTACAGGGGGCGGGATGGCTACACCTTC.

The DNA of the CDR3 is TGTGCCAGCAGCCAAGAGGGACAGGGGTTTGGCTACACCTTC. It encodes CASSQEGQGFGYTF. This sequence joins TRBV3-1 (or the pseudogene TRBV3-2) and TRBJ1-2; 10 bases agree with TRBD1. J gave up 7 bases and V 0 bases, and 2 bases lay outside the gene matches. The germline V gene encodes CDR1 LGHDT and CDR2 YNNKEL (reference sequence). The CDR3 loop spans 14 amino acids.

CDR3 sequence (DNA): TGTGCCAGCAGCTTTGTGCGGGGGGCACAAGAGACCCAGTACTTC. Its translation is CASSFVRGAQETQYF. This chain links TRBV7-6 with TRBJ2-5; 8 positions match TRBD2. This CDR3 is built from 15 residues. Germline V gives CDR1 SGHVS, CDR2 FNYEAQ. J gave up 2 bases and V 3 bases, and 5 bases lay outside the gene matches.

The chain uses TRBV18 and TRBJ2-3, with D possibly matching TRBD2 (6 bases). CDR1 KGHSH and CDR2 LQKENI come from the germline V gene. V was pared by 3 bases and J by 3 bases, with 13 bases between. The CDR3 totals 15 residues. For the CDR3, the DNA is TGTGCCAGCTCACCCGAGGAGGGGTGGACAGATACGCAGTATTTT. It is translated as CASSPEEGWTDTQYF.

This sequence joins TRBV28 and TRBJ1-3, with D hard to call. There are 13 residues in the CDR3. Germline lookup yields CDR1 MDHEN and CDR2 SYDVKM. Deletions cut 5 bases from V and 5 bases from J, with 10 bases between. The DNA of the CDR3 is TGTGCCAGCAGTGCGAATATCAGAAACACCATATATTTT. Its translation: CASSANIRNTIYF.

V is TRBV5-5 and J is TRBJ1-4; 9 bases are shared with TRBD1. The germline CDR1 and CDR2 sequences are SGHKS and YYEKEE (reference sequence). V lost 2 bases to trimming and J lost 8 bases; unmatched junction nucleotides: 4. The CDR3 has 14 amino acids. CDR3 sequence (DNA): TGTGCCAGCAGCTTTCGACAGGGGGAGGAAAAACTGTTTTTT. This translates into CASSFRQGEEKLFF.

The chain couples TRBV4-2 to TRBJ2-5, with 9 bases fitting TRBD2. CDR1 is LGHNA, CDR2 YNFKEQ, per germline. The CDR3 totals 15 residues. V shed 1 base, J shed 3 bases, and the junction held 3 bases outside the gene matches. CDR3 bases: TGTGCCAGCAGCCAAGGATCTAGCGGGGAAGAGACCCAGTACTTC. Translation: CASSQGSSGEETQYF.

This chain joins TRBV29-1 and TRBJ1-1, with D unclear. The CDR3 totals 13 residues. Germline CDR1 and CDR2: SQVTM and ANQGSEA. Trimming shortened V by 7 bases and J by 0 bases, and 12 bases separated the two germline ends. CDR3 nucleotides: TGCAGCGGGAACAGAGAAATGAACACTGAAGCTTTCTTT. Its protein product is CSGNREMNTEAFF.

This clone was observed a few times. The CDR3 spells CASSPSWGNLEKLFF. CDR3 coding DNA: TGTGCCAGCAGCCCCTCCTGGGGCAACCTCGAAAAACTGTTTTTT. The V call is TRBV4-2, the J call TRBJ1-4; TRBD1 might be the D (5 bases). Trimming pared 4 bases from V and 8 bases from J, leaving 17 bases between. This CDR3 is 15 amino acids long. Germline V gene data show CDR1 as LGHNA and CDR2 as YNFKEQ.

Here the CDR3 reads CASNRPTTGNNYGYTF. CDR3 coding DNA: TGTGCCAGCAACCGCCCGACGACAGGGAACAACTATGGCTACACCTTC. The genes are TRBV2 and TRBJ1-2; 7 positions match TRBD1. CDR1 SNHLY and CDR2 FYNNEI come from the germline V gene. The CDR3 runs 16 residues. With V trimmed by 7 bases and J by 2 bases, 13 bases remained unmatched. Combining the CDR3 with reference TRBV2 and TRBJ1-2 gives the whole variable domain EPEVTQTPSHQVTQMGQEVILRCVPISNHLYFYWYRQILGQKVEFLVSFYNNEISEKSEIFDDQFSVERPDGSNFTLKIRSTKLEDSAMYFCASNRPTTGNNYGYTFGSGTRLTVV.

V gene TRBV11-2 combines with J gene TRBJ2-1; D is undetermined. The CDR3 extends over 15 amino acids. From germline, CDR1 is SGHAT and CDR2 FQNNGV. Trimming stripped 0 bases from V and 12 bases from J, with 18 bases between. The CDR3 DNA follows: TGTGCCAGCAGCTTAGATCTCGCCACCGGAGTGATGCAGTTCTTC. It yields the protein CASSLDLATGVMQFF.

The J gene is TRBJ1-3, the V gene TRBV9; 7 nucleotides agree with TRBD1. Germline V gene data show CDR1 as SGDLS and CDR2 as YYNGEE. V shed 4 bases and J 9 bases; nucleotides not matched to a gene: 10. This CDR3 contains 14 residues. CDR3 DNA sequence: TGTGCCAGCAGCTCCTCGGGACAGCGGGCCACCATATATTTT. This encodes CASSSSGQRATIYF. Using reference TRBV9 and TRBJ1-3 for the parts outside the CDR3, the full variable domain is DSGVTQTPKHLITATGQRVTLRCSPRSGDLSVYWYQQSLDQGLQFLIQYYNGEERAKGNILERFSAQQFPDLHSELNLSSLELGDSALYFCASSSSGQRATIYFGEGSWLTVV.

This chain uses TRBV28 with TRBJ2-2; 8 bases align to TRBD2. V dropped 3 bases and J dropped 3; count of bases not matched to a gene: 3. CDR3 length equals 15 residues. Germline CDR1 MDHEN, CDR2 SYDVKM. The CDR3: CASSFERGYTGELFF. The CDR3 DNA follows: TGTGCCAGCAGTTTTGAGCGGGGGTACACCGGGGAGCTGTTTTTT.

V and J are TRBV7-2 and TRBJ1-3; D gene unclear. This CDR3 has 14 amino acids. The germline gives CDR1 SGHTA, CDR2 FQGNSA. With 6 bases removed from V and 0 bases from J, the gap between germline ends came to 9 bases. CDR3 sequence: CASRQSLSGNTIYF. CDR3 nucleotides: TGTGCCAGCAGACAGAGCCTCTCTGGAAACACCATATATTTT.

In its sample, this clone was seen a few times. This sequence joins TRBV11-3 and TRBJ1-6; D gene uncertain. Germline V gives CDR1 SGHNT, CDR2 YENEEA. V lost 1 base, J lost 7 bases, and 5 bases lay in between. This CDR3 region has 13 residues. Written as DNA, the CDR3 is TGTGCCAGCAGCTTAGGTTCAAATTCACCCCTCCACTTT. Encoded protein: CASSLGSNSPLHF.